This T cell receptor beta chain was found in a study of cytomegalovirus exposure and HLA in healthy donors. Germline values: CDR1 MNHNY, CDR2 SVGAGI (reference sequence). Deletions cut 5 bases from V and 0 bases from J, with 10 bases between. The CDR3 is made up of 15 amino acids. Use of 60 Vbeta and 13 Jbeta primers characterized the PCR. Using immunoSEQ multiplex PCR, the repertoire was profiled, and TCRdb retains in-frame clones only, with some absent. This repertoire includes 130,000 or so clones. The sequenced sample consisted of PBMCs. The rearrangement joins TRBV6-6 to TRBJ2-2, with a tentative D call TRBD1 (5 bases). The receptor's source is a man younger than 35 in good health and CMV-seronegative. The chain's CDR3 is CASSAQQANTGELFF. The CDR3 nucleotides read TGTGCCAGCAGTGCACAACAGGCGAACACCGGGGAGCTGTTTTTT.